These 24 T cell receptor beta chains came from one sample sequenced in a study of cytomegalovirus exposure and HLA in healthy donors. Primers: 60 Vbeta forward and 13 Jbeta reverse. The table came from immunoSEQ multiplex PCR; TCRdb's copy has only in-frame clones and leaves some out. In the table there are 150,000 to 200,000 clones, approximately 78% of which are singletons. Sequenced sample: PBMCs. These receptors were collected from a woman between 40 and 55 years old in good health and CMV-seronegative.

This clone has just one count. The gene calls are TRBV7-3 and TRBJ1-2, with TRBD1 identical over 8 bases. The CDR3 has 16 amino acids. The trim removed 5 bases at V and 0 bases at J, leaving 8 bases unmatched. Germline lookup yields CDR1 SGHTA and CDR2 FQGTGA. The CDR3, as DNA: TGTGCCAGCAGCCAACAGGGGGGCCTATCTAACTATGGCTACACCTTC. The encoded protein is CASSQQGGLSNYGYTF.

The V call is TRBV5-1, the J call TRBJ2-2; D gene uncertain. Trimming pared 2 bases from V and 4 bases from J, leaving 15 bases between. This CDR3 is 16 amino acids long. Germline V gene sequence: CDR1 SGHRS, CDR2 YFSETQ. The CDR3 coding sequence is TGCGCCAGCAGCTTATTTGATACACAGATCACCGGGGAGCTGTTTTTT. This translates into CASSLFDTQITGELFF.

This sequence joins TRBV5-1 and TRBJ1-1; TRBD1 is a possible D gene (6 bases). Germline-derived CDR1 and CDR2 are SGHRS and YFSETQ. V was pared by 5 bases and J by 4 bases, with 18 bases between. This CDR3 has 15 residues. The CDR3 is CASRTGGRLGTEAFF. CDR3 DNA sequence: TGCGCCAGCAGGACAGGAGGCAGGCTAGGCACTGAAGCTTTCTTT.

The chain joins TRBV28 to TRBJ1-1; 7 nucleotides line up with TRBD1. Looked up from germline, CDR1 is MDHEN and CDR2 is SYDVKM. The CDR3 extends over 14 amino acids. After removal of 5 bases from V and 4 bases from J, the junction contained 7 bases not matched to a gene. Here the CDR3 reads CASSIAGGGTEAFF. The CDR3 coding sequence is TGTGCCAGCAGTATCGCAGGGGGAGGCACTGAAGCTTTCTTT.

This clone was counted only a few times. The chain is built from TRBV9 and TRBJ1-5; perhaps TRBD1 as D (5 bases). Germline CDR1 and CDR2: SGDLS and YYNGEE. V lost 0 bases to trimming and J lost 1 base, with 8 bases between them. The length of the CDR3 is 15 residues. The CDR3 loop reads CASSVGQGSNQPQHF. In nucleotides, the CDR3 is TGTGCCAGCAGCGTAGGGCAGGGCAGCAATCAGCCCCAGCATTTT.

DNA of the CDR3: TGTGCCAGCAGTTCCGGACAGTCCAATCAGCCCCAGCATTTT. Its protein is CASSSGQSNQPQHF. The rearrangement links TRBV6-5 to TRBJ1-5, with D possibly matching TRBD1 (6 bases). V was cut by 4 bases and J by 3 bases, with 10 bases left in between. This CDR3 has 14 residues. From germline, CDR1 is MNHEY and CDR2 SVGAGI.

This clone was seen only a few times. The gene calls are TRBV5-1 and TRBJ1-1; D not certain. Germline assignment: CDR1 SGHRS and CDR2 YFSETQ. CDR3 length equals 12 residues. V dropped 1 base and J dropped 8 bases, with 9 bases sitting between them. The CDR3 DNA sequence: TGCGCCAGCAGCTTGACGACACGGGAAGCTTTCTTT. This translates into CASSLTTREAFF.

The V and J genes are TRBV5-1 and TRBJ2-3; 9 nucleotides agree with TRBD1. This CDR3 contains 15 residues. After removal of 4 bases from V and 1 base from J, the junction contained 4 bases not matched to a gene. Germline loops: CDR1 SGHRS, CDR2 YFSETQ. Here the CDR3 reads CASSNRDRGTDTQYF. In nucleotides, the CDR3 is TGCGCCAGCAGCAACCGGGACAGGGGCACAGATACGCAGTATTTT.

The chain recombines TRBV9 with TRBJ2-5, with D maybe TRBD1 (5 bases). The CDR3 is made up of 15 amino acids. Trimming left V 3 bases short and J 2 bases short, with 14 bases between. Per the germline V gene, CDR1 is SGDLS and CDR2 is YYNGEE. The CDR3 here is CASSGGAGSQETQYF. The CDR3 DNA follows: TGTGCCAGCAGCGGTGGGGCCGGGTCACAAGAGACCCAGTACTTC.

This chain uses TRBV7-6 with TRBJ2-3, with 8 bases fitting TRBD2. Looked up from germline, CDR1 is SGHVS and CDR2 is FNYEAQ. The CDR3 is 18 residues long. The V gene end was trimmed by 2 bases and the J gene end by 2 bases; junction bases not matched to a gene: 12. CDR3 nucleotides: TGTGCCAGCAGCTTACCCCACCGGTCGGGGGGGTACACAGATACGCAGTATTTT. This translates into CASSLPHRSGGYTDTQYF. Full variable domain (missing parts from reference TRBV7-6 and TRBJ2-3): GAGVSQSPRYKVTKRGQDVALRCDPISGHVSLYWYRQALGQGPEFLTYFNYEAQQDKSGLPNDRFSAERPEGSISTLTIQRTEQRDSAMYRCASSLPHRSGGYTDTQYFGPGTRLTVL.

CDR3 protein: CASSYSGEPDTQYF. The CDR3 DNA follows: TGTGCCAGCAGTTACTCCGGGGAGCCGGATACGCAGTATTTT. The rearrangement uses TRBV6-5 and TRBJ2-3, with D possibly TRBD2 on 5 matching bases. The length of the CDR3 is 14 residues. V gave up 0 bases and J gave up 6 bases, with 10 bases separating them. Germline assignment: CDR1 MNHEY and CDR2 SVGAGI.

The chain links TRBV15 to TRBJ1-5; 7 bases are a match to TRBD1. Germline V gene data show CDR1 as LNHNV and CDR2 as YYDKDF (reference sequence). The CDR3 contains 14 residues. After removal of 1 base from V and 4 bases from J, the junction contained 1 base not matched to a gene. CDR3 coding DNA: TGTGCCACCAGCAGAGGGACAGGAAATCAGCCCCAGCATTTT. Its translation: CATSRGTGNQPQHF.

The chain has TRBV28 and TRBJ2-1, with D hard to call. The germline CDR1 and CDR2 sequences are MDHEN and SYDVKM. V was cut by 2 bases and J by 12 bases, with 11 bases left in between. This CDR3 has 12 amino acids. DNA of the CDR3: TGTGCCAGCAGTTTACTGGCCAGGCGGCAGTTCTTC. Translating gives CASSLLARRQFF.

The gene calls are TRBV27 and TRBJ2-3; 7 bases agree with TRBD2. The CDR3 is 14 amino acids. CDR1 is MNHEY, CDR2 SMNVEV, per germline (reference sequence). Trimming at V came to 5 bases and at J to 0 bases, leaving 2 bases not matched to a gene. The CDR3 spells CASSGGGSTDTQYF. CDR3 nucleotide sequence: TGTGCCAGCAGTGGCGGGGGTAGCACAGATACGCAGTATTTT.

The genes are TRBV5-1 and TRBJ2-3; D uncertain. The CDR3 is made up of 12 amino acids. Deletions cut 2 bases from V and 5 bases from J, with 6 bases between. In germline, CDR1 is SGHRS, CDR2 YFSETQ. The CDR3 reads CASSFIGDTQYF. The CDR3 nucleotides read TGCGCCAGCAGCTTTATCGGAGATACGCAGTATTTT.

This clone was counted between two and nine times. This chain uses TRBV9 with TRBJ2-1; 10 bases align to TRBD1. Trimming cost V 4 bases and J 8 bases; bases outside gene matches: 15. Per the germline V gene, CDR1 is SGDLS and CDR2 is YYNGEE. The CDR3 consists of 17 residues. The CDR3 spells CASSPRYRDRGVDEQFF. CDR3 DNA sequence: TGTGCCAGCAGCCCCCGCTACAGGGACAGGGGAGTTGATGAGCAGTTCTTC.

This chain links TRBV6-1 with TRBJ1-2; 7 bases are a match to TRBD1. CDR3 size: 16 residues. Germline V lookup: CDR1 MNHNS, CDR2 SASEGT. V dropped 3 bases and J dropped 0; count of bases not matched to a gene: 7. CDR3 nucleotide sequence: TGTGCCAGCAGTGATCTGTGGGACAGTGCTAACTATGGCTACACCTTC. This sequence encodes CASSDLWDSANYGYTF.

This chain links TRBV7-8 with TRBJ1-1; D perhaps matches TRBD1 (6 bases). The V and J ends lost 1 base and 3 bases respectively, with 21 bases between them. This CDR3 comprises 18 residues. Germline V gene lookup returns CDR1 SGHVS and CDR2 FQNEAQ. CDR3 bases: TGTGCCAGCAGCTTAGAGGGGGATCGGCTAAGGGTTCACACTGAAGCTTTCTTT. Its translation is CASSLEGDRLRVHTEAFF.

The chain couples TRBV10-2 to TRBJ2-7, with 8 bases identical to TRBD2. Germline CDR1 is WSHSY and CDR2 is SAAADI. The V gene end was trimmed by 5 bases and the J gene end by 0 bases; junction bases not matched to a gene: 9. The CDR3 is 16 residues long. Here the CDR3 DNA reads TGCGCCAGCAGTATCTCGGGGGGGGGACGCTCCTACGAGCAGTACTTC. Protein product: CASSISGGGRSYEQYF.

This clone has a handful of counts. The rearrangement uses TRBV5-6 and TRBJ1-2, with 8 bases fitting TRBD1. The junction had 7 bases not matched to a gene; V was cut back by 4 bases and J by 5 bases. The CDR3 consists of 14 residues. The germline V gene has CDR1 SGHDT and CDR2 YYEEEE. CDR3 amino acids: CASSPDREWYGYTF. In nucleotides, the CDR3 is TGTGCCAGCAGCCCGGACAGGGAATGGTATGGCTACACCTTC.

This chain uses TRBV5-6 with TRBJ2-3; D perhaps matches TRBD1 (5 bases). Trimming cost V 4 bases and J 0 bases, with 21 bases left between them. The CDR3 runs to 18 residues. Germline values: CDR1 SGHDT, CDR2 YYEEEE. CDR3 loop: CASSLGYRINPSTDTQYF. CDR3 bases: TGTGCCAGCAGCCTGGGGTACAGGATAAACCCTAGCACAGATACGCAGTATTTT.

The table lists this clone with a count of one. The genes are TRBV6-5 and TRBJ1-2, with 7 bases fitting TRBD1. Trimming at V came to 5 bases and at J to 3 bases, leaving 9 bases not matched to a gene. The CDR3 has 15 amino acids. Germline CDR1 MNHEY, CDR2 SVGAGI. CDR3 protein: CASSPRVGTDYGYTF. The CDR3 DNA reads TGTGCCAGCAGTCCCCGGGTGGGGACAGACTATGGCTACACCTTC.

The V gene is TRBV7-9, the J gene TRBJ2-4, with D maybe TRBD2 (6 bases). This CDR3 spans 16 amino acids. The germline V and J ends were trimmed by 5 bases and 7 bases, with 21 bases remaining between them. Germline values: CDR1 SEHNR, CDR2 FQNEAQ (reference sequence). The CDR3: CASSPRLGGEQNIQYF. The CDR3 DNA reads as TGTGCCAGCAGCCCCCGACTAGGCGGGGAACAGAACATTCAGTACTTC.

The chain uses TRBV18 and TRBJ2-6, with a tentative D call TRBD2 (6 bases). The CDR3 contains 17 residues. V lost 6 bases and J 4 bases, leaving 19 bases between the germline ends. Germline assignment: CDR1 KGHSH and CDR2 LQKENI. This CDR3 reads CASSPNEGRSGANVLTF. The DNA of the CDR3 is TGTGCCAGCTCGCCAAACGAGGGGAGGTCCGGGGCCAACGTCCTGACTTTC.